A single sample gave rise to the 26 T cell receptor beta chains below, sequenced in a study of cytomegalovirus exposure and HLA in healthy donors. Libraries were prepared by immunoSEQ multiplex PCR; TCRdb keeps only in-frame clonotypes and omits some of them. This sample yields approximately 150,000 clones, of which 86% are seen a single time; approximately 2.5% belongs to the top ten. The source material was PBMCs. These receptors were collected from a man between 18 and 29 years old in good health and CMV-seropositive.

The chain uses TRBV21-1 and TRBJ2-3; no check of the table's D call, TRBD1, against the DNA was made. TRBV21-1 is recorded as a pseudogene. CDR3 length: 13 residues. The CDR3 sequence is CASGQGARDTQYF. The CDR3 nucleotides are TGTGCCAGCGGACAGGGGGCGAGAGATACGCAGTATTTT.

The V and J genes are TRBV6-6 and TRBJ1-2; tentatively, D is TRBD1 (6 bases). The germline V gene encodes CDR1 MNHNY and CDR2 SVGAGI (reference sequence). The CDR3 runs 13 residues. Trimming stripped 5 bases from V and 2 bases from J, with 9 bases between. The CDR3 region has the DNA TGTGCCAGCAGTCCAGGGGCGAACTATGGCTACACCTTC. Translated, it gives CASSPGANYGYTF.

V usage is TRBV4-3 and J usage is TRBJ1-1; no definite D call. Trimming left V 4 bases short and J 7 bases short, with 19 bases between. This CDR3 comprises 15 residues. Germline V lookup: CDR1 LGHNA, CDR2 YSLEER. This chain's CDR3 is CASSLIGPASGEAFF. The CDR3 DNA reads TGCGCCAGCAGCCTTATTGGACCCGCCAGCGGTGAAGCTTTCTTT.

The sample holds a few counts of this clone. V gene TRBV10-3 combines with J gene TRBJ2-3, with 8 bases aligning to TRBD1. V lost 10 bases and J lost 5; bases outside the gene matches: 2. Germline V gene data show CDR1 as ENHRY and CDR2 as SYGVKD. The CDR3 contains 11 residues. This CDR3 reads CATDRGDTQYF. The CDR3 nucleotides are TGTGCCACAGACAGGGGAGATACGCAGTATTTT.

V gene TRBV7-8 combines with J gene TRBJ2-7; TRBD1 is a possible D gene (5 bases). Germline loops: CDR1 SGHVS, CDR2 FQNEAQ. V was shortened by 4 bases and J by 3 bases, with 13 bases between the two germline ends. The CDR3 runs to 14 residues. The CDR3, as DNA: TGTGCCAGCAGCTCCCTTGGGCAGGGCTACGAGCAGTACTTC. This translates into CASSSLGQGYEQYF. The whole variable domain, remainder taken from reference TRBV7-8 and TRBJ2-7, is GAGVSQSPRYKVAKRGQDVALRCDPISGHVSLFWYQQALGQGPEFLTYFQNEAQLDKSGLPSDRFFAERPEGSVSTLKIQRTQQEDSAVYLCASSSLGQGYEQYFGPGTRLTVT.

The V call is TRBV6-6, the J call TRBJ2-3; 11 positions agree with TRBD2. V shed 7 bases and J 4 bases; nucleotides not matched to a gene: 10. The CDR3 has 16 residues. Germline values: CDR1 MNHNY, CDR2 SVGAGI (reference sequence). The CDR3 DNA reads TGTGCCAGCACCCAGGGTGGTAGCGGGGGGGCAGATACGCAGTATTTT. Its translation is CASTQGGSGGADTQYF.

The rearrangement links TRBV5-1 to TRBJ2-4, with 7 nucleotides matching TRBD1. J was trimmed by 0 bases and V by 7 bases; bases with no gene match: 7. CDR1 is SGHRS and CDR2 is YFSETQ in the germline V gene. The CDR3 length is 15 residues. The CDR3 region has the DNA TGCGCCAGCCGACAGGGCCACTTAGCCAAAAACATTCAGTACTTC. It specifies CASRQGHLAKNIQYF.

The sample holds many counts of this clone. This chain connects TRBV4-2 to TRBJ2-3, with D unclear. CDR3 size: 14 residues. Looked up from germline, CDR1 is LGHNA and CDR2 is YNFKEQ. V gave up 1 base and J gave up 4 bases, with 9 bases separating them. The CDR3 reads CASSQVGHSDTQYF. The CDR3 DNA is TGTGCCAGCAGCCAAGTGGGCCACTCAGATACGCAGTATTTT.

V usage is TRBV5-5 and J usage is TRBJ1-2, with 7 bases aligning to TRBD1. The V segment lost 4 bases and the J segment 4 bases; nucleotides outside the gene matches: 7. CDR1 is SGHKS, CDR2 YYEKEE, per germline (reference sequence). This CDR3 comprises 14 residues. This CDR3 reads CASSLRQGGYGYTF. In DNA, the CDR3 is TGTGCCAGCAGCCTCCGACAGGGAGGCTATGGCTACACCTTC.

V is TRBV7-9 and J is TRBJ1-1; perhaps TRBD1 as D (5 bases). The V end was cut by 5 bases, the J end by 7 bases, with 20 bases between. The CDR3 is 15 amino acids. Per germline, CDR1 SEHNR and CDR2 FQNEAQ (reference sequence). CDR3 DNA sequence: TGTGCCAGCAGCCCTAGGGGCCCCTTAGCCTTTGAAGCTTTCTTT. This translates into CASSPRGPLAFEAFF.

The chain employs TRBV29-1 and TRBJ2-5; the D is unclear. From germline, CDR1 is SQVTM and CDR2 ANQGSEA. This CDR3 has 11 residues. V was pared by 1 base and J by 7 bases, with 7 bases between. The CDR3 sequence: CSVEVAGTQYF. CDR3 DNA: TGCAGCGTTGAAGTGGCAGGGACCCAGTACTTC. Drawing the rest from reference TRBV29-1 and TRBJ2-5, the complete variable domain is SAVISQKPSRDICQRGTSLTIQCQVDSQVTMMFWYRQQPGQSLTLIATANQGSEATYESGFVIDKFPISRPNLTFSTLTVSNMSPEDSSIYLCSVEVAGTQYFGPGTRLLVL.

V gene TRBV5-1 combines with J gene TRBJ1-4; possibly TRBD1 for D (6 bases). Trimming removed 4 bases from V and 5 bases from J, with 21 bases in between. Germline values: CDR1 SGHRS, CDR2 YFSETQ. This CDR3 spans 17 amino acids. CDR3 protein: CASSPLQGFDVNEKLFF. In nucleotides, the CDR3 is TGCGCCAGCAGCCCTTTACAGGGATTCGATGTCAATGAAAAACTGTTTTTT. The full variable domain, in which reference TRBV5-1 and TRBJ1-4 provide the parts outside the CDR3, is KAGVTQTPRYLIKTRGQQVTLSCSPISGHRSVSWYQQTPGQGLQFLFEYFSETQRNKGNFPGRFSGRQFSNSRSEMNVSTLELGDSALYLCASSPLQGFDVNEKLFFGSGTQLSVL.

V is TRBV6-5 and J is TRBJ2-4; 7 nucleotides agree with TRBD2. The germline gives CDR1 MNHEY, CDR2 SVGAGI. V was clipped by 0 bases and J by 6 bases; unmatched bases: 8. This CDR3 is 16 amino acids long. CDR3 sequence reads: CASSYSGTGRGNIQYF. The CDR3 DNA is TGTGCCAGCAGTTACTCCGGGACGGGGAGGGGAAACATTCAGTACTTC.

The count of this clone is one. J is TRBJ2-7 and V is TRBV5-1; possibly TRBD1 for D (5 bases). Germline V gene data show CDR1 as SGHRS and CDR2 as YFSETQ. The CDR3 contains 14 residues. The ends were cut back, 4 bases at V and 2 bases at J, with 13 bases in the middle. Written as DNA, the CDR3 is TGCGCCAGCAGCCCTAGAGACAGTGCCTACGAGCAGTACTTC. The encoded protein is CASSPRDSAYEQYF.

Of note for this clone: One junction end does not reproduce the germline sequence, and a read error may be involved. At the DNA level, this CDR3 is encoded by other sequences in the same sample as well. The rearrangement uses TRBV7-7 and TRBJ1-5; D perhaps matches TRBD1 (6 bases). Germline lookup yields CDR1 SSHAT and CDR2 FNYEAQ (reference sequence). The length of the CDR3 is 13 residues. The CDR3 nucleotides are TGTGCTAGCAGCTTGGACAGAAGTCAGCCCCAGCATTTT. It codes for CASSLDRSQPQHF.

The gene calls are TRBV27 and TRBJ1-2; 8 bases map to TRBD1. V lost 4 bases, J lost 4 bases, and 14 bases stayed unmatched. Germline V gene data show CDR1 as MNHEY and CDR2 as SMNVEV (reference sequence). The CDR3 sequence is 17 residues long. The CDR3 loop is CASSSSPGTGQLYGYTF. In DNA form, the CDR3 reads TGTGCCAGCAGTTCATCTCCCGGGACAGGCCAACTCTATGGCTACACCTTC.

The CDR3 DNA follows: TGTGCCAGCTACGGAGGGTTTGGCGGCTCCTACGAGCAGTACTTC. It codes for CASYGGFGGSYEQYF. This chain joins TRBV7-2 and TRBJ2-7; D is perhaps TRBD2 (6 bases). CDR1 and CDR2 (germline): SGHTA, FQGNSA. The CDR3 consists of 15 residues. The V and J ends lost 8 bases and 0 bases respectively, with 17 bases between them.

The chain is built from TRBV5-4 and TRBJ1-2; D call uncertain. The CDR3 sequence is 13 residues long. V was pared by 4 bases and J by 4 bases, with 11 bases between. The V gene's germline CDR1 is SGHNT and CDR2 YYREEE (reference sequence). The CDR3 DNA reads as TGTGCCAGCAGCCCACTGCCCCTCTATGGCTACACCTTC. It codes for CASSPLPLYGYTF.

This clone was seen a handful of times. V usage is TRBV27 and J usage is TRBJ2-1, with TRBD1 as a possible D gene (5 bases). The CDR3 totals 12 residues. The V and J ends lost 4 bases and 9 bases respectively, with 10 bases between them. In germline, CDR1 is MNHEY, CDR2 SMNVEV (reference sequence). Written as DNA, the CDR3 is TGTGCCAGCAGTTCTCAGGGTGGTGAGCAGTTCTTC. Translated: CASSSQGGEQFF.

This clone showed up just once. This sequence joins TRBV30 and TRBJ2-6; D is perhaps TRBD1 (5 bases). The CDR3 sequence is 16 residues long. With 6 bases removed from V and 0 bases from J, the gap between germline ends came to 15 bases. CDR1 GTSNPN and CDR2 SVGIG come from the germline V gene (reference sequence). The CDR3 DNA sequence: TGTGCCTGCGACAGTGGAATCTCCTCTGGGGCCAACGTCCTGACTTTC. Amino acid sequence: CACDSGISSGANVLTF.

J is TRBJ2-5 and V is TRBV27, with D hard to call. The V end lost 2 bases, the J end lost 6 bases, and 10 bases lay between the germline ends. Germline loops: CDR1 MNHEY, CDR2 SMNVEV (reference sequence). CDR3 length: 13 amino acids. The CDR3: CASSLEGAKTQYF. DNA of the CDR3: TGTGCCAGCAGTTTAGAAGGAGCAAAGACCCAGTACTTC.

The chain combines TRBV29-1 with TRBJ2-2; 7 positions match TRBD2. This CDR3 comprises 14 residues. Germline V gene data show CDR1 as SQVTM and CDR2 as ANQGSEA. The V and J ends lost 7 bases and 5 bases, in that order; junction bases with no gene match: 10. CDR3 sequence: CSGREGTRTGELFF. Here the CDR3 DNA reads TGCAGCGGGAGGGAGGGGACGAGAACCGGGGAGCTGTTTTTT.

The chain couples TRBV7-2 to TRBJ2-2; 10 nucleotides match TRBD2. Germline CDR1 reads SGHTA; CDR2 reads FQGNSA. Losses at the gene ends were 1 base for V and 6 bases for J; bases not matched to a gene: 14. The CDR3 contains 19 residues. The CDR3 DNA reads TGTGCCAGCAGCTTAGACGCTAGCGGGAGAACGTTTAGAGCCGGGGAGCTGTTTTTT. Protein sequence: CASSLDASGRTFRAGELFF.

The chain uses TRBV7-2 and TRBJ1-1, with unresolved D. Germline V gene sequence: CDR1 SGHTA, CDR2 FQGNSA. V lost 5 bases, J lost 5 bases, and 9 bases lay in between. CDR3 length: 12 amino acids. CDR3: CASSPRSTEAFF. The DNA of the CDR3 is TGTGCCAGCAGCCCTAGGAGTACTGAAGCTTTCTTT.

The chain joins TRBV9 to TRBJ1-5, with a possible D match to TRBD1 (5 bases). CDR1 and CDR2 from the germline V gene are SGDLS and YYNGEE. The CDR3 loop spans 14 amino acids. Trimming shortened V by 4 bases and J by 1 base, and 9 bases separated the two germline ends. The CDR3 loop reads CASSQGSSNQPQHF. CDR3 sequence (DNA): TGTGCCAGCAGCCAGGGAAGCAGCAATCAGCCCCAGCATTTT.

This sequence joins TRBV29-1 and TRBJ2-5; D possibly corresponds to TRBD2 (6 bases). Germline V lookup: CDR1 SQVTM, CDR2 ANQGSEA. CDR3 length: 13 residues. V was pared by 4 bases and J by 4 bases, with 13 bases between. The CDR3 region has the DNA TGCAGCGTTGTAGGGACCGGGGGAGAGACCCAGTACTTC. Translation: CSVVGTGGETQYF. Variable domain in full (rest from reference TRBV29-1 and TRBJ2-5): SAVISQKPSRDICQRGTSLTIQCQVDSQVTMMFWYRQQPGQSLTLIATANQGSEATYESGFVIDKFPISRPNLTFSTLTVSNMSPEDSSIYLCSVVGTGGETQYFGPGTRLLVL.